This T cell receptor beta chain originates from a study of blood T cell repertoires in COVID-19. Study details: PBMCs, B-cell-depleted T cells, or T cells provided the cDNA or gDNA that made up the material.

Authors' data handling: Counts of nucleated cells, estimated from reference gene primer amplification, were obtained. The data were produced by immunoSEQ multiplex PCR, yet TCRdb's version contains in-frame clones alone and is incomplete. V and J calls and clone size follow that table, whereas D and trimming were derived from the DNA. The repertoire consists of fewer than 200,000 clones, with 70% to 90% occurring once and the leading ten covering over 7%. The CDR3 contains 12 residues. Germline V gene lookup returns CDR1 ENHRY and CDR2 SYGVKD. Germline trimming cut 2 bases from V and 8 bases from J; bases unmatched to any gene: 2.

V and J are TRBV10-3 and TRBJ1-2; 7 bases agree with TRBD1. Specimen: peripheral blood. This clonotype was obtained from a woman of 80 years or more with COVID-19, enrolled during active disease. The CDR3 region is CAISEEGGGYTF. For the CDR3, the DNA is TGTGCCATCAGTGAGGAAGGGGGCGGCTACACCTTC.